The sample holds a few counts of the clone carrying this T cell receptor (beta chain). The sample comes from a study of T-cell memory formation after mild COVID-19. This CDR3 is built from 15 residues. V gave up 0 bases and J gave up 2 bases, with 14 bases separating them. The germline V gene has CDR1 DFQATT and CDR2 SNEGSKA (reference sequence). Using its own MiXCR run on the 5' RACE reads, TCRdb lists one record per CDR3 protein. Among some 130,000 distinct CDR3 sequences, approximately 15% were seen once, and the ten largest hold roughly 14%. The sequence was obtained from an adult woman who had mild COVID-19 (a few samples of this study predate the infection). Cell type and time point are not known. The sample comprised PBMCs or a T cell subset sorted from them (not recorded which). The V and J genes are TRBV20-1 and TRBJ2-7, with D possibly being TRBD1 or TRBD2 (6 bases each). CDR3 sequence reads: CSARDVGGPAYEQYF. The DNA of the CDR3 is TGCAGTGCTAGAGATGTAGGGGGGCCCGCCTACGAGCAGTACTTC.